The entry below gives a single TCR beta chain sequence along with its context. This sample stems from a study of blood T cell repertoires in COVID-19. Study context: Researchers got acute and convalescent COVID-19 samples from the United States, Italy and Spain. Nucleic acid was either cDNA or gDNA, and it came from T cells, B-cell-depleted T cells, or PBMCs.

Germline CDR1 reads SGHNT; CDR2 reads YYREEE (reference sequence). This CDR3 comprises 13 residues. Between the trimmed V and J ends, which lost 5 bases and 2 bases, there was a span of 10 bases. Produced via immunoSEQ multiplex PCR; TCRdb's table is partial and in-frame only. The sample records 400,000 or so clones, around 87% being singletons. Sequencing input: peripheral blood. V is TRBV5-4 and J is TRBJ1-2; the D is unclear. The sequence came from a human donor in a cohort sampled during active COVID-19. CDR3: CASRRGGNYGYTF. The CDR3, as DNA: TGTGCCAGCAGGAGAGGAGGGAACTATGGCTACACCTTC.